The next 10 T cell receptor beta chains were all read from a single sample in a study of cytotoxic CD8 clonotypes in ibrutinib-treated CLL. The table came from immunoSEQ multiplex PCR; TCRdb's copy has only in-frame clones and leaves some out. The sample consists of roughly 63,000 clones, 57% of them appearing once. Source: PBMCs, taken after 12 months of ibrutinib treatment. The receptor source for this set is a human donor with chronic lymphocytic leukemia.

The genes are TRBV6-5 and TRBJ1-2; D perhaps matches TRBD1 (5 bases). Germline values: CDR1 MNHEY, CDR2 SVGAGI. Trimming left V 6 bases short and J 4 bases short, with 18 bases between. The length of the CDR3 is 15 residues. CDR3 DNA sequence: TGTGCCAGCAGCCCCCAGATGACAGTTGTCTATGGCTACACCTTC. Translated: CASSPQMTVVYGYTF.

The genes are TRBV6-1 and TRBJ2-1; no clear D. There are 10 residues in the CDR3. V lost 5 bases and J lost 4, with 0 bases in between. Per germline, CDR1 MNHNS and CDR2 SASEGT. CDR3 sequence reads: CASSYNEQFF. The CDR3, as DNA: TGTGCCAGCAGTTACAATGAGCAGTTCTTC.

A word on this clone: Different DNA sequences within this sample yield the same CDR3. The gene calls are TRBV5-1 and TRBJ2-7; 7 bases are a match to TRBD2. The CDR3 is 12 amino acids. With V trimmed by 7 bases and J by 0 bases, 1 base remained unmatched. Germline V lookup: CDR1 SGHRS, CDR2 YFSETQ. The CDR3 protein is CASSSGSYEQYF. The CDR3 region has the DNA TGCGCCAGCTCTAGCGGCTCCTACGAGCAGTACTTC.

The gene calls are TRBV19 and TRBJ1-1, with D possibly matching TRBD1 (5 bases). The CDR3 extends over 14 amino acids. The germline V gene encodes CDR1 LNHDA and CDR2 SQIVND (reference sequence). V gave up 7 bases and J gave up 3 bases, with 15 bases separating them. The CDR3 loop is CASTLSGGYTEAFF. The DNA of the CDR3 is TGTGCCAGTACCCTAAGCGGGGGATACACTGAAGCTTTCTTT.

The rearrangement joins TRBV18 to TRBJ2-7; D might be TRBD1 (5 bases). The CDR3 contains 14 residues. V was pared by 6 bases and J by 2 bases, with 14 bases between. The germline V gene encodes CDR1 KGHSH and CDR2 LQKENI. The CDR3 region is CASSIDRQTYEQYF. The DNA of the CDR3 is TGTGCCAGCTCCATCGATAGACAGACCTACGAGCAGTACTTC.

The chain uses TRBV5-6 and TRBJ2-3; TRBD1 matches 7 bases. The CDR3 length is 14 residues. After removal of 7 bases from V and 0 bases from J, the junction contained 5 bases not matched to a gene. From germline, CDR1 is SGHDT and CDR2 YYEEEE. The CDR3 loop reads CASEGAHSTDTQYF. DNA of the CDR3: TGTGCCAGCGAGGGGGCCCATAGCACAGATACGCAGTATTTT.

The chain combines TRBV2 with TRBJ1-2; D is ambiguous. V lost 11 bases and J 5 bases, leaving 18 bases between the germline ends. The CDR3 is made up of 13 amino acids. The germline CDR1 and CDR2 sequences are SNHLY and FYNNEI. The CDR3, as DNA: TGTGCCGGCCGGTCGCCGCCTCGATATGGCTACACCTTC. Its protein is CAGRSPPRYGYTF.

The chain has TRBV10-1 and TRBJ2-7; 11 bases fit TRBD1. Germline CDR1 and CDR2: WNHNN and SYGVQD (reference sequence). The CDR3 runs 15 residues. The V and J ends lost 6 bases and 6 bases, in that order; junction bases with no gene match: 10. The CDR3: CASSSSDRGPREQYV. CDR3 bases: TGCGCCAGCAGCAGCTCGGACAGGGGGCCTCGCGAGCAGTACGTC.

This clone was detected only a few times. V and J are TRBV19 and TRBJ2-2, with 9 bases matching TRBD2. Germline V gene data show CDR1 as LNHDA and CDR2 as SQIVND (reference sequence). The junction had 4 bases not matched to a gene; V was cut back by 4 bases and J by 4 bases. The CDR3 is 15 residues long. The CDR3 DNA is TGTGCCAGTAGTAAGGTAGCGGGAGCCACCGGGGAGCTGTTTTTT. This encodes CASSKVAGATGELFF. The complete variable domain, with remaining parts taken from reference TRBV19 and TRBJ2-2, reads DGGITQSPKYLFRKEGQNVTLSCEQNLNHDAMYWYRQDPGQGLRLIYYSQIVNDFQKGDIAEGYSVSREKKESFPLTVTSAQKNPTAFYLCASSKVAGATGELFFGEGSRLTVL.

V and J are TRBV14 and TRBJ2-1; no firm D call. V was trimmed by 2 bases and J by 9 bases, leaving 5 bases between them. Germline lookup yields CDR1 SGHDN and CDR2 FVKESK. CDR3 length: 11 residues. As DNA, the CDR3 is TGTGCCAGCAGCCAAATTTTTGAGCAGTTCTTC. Protein: CASSQIFEQFF. Complete variable domain (other parts from reference TRBV14 and TRBJ2-1): EAGVTQFPSHSVIEKGQTVTLRCDPISGHDNLYWYRRVMGKEIKFLLHFVKESKQDESGMPNNRFLAERTGGTYSTLKVQPAELEDSGVYFCASSQIFEQFFGPGTRLTVL.